Below are 21 T cell receptor beta chains sequenced from a single sample in a study of T cell clonotyping in hematopoietic cell transplantation (dated by TCRdb to 2020 to 2023). To prepare the library, the immunoSEQ multiplex PCR assay was applied. In its TCRdb copy, this immuneACCESS table keeps in-frame sequences only and misses some clones. Where compared with another copy, unresolved V genes explain less than half of these, and the others have no known cause. Here the sample has approximately 1,600 clones; roughly 84% occur a single time. Clones ranked in the top ten supply 5.1% of the sample. The label giving this sample's time point can be read as: 30 days after allo-HCT. The specimen comprised PBMCs, sampled 30 days after allogeneic stem cell transplant. The receptors were gathered from a male patient between 25 and 39 years old who had an allogeneic stem cell transplant, so T cells may come from the graft donor. Some clones in this sample may be carry-over from other donors' samples.

This chain links TRBV9 with TRBJ2-2, with TRBD2 matching 9 bases. The CDR3 is made up of 16 amino acids. Trimming at V came to 4 bases and at J to 0 bases, leaving 4 bases not matched to a gene. The germline V gene has CDR1 SGDLS and CDR2 YYNGEE. The CDR3 is CASSLSSGANTGELFF. CDR3 nucleotides: TGTGCCAGCAGCCTCTCTAGCGGGGCGAACACCGGGGAGCTGTTTTTT.

The J gene is TRBJ2-3, the V gene TRBV7-3, with TRBD2 matching 9 bases. Germline CDR1 is SGHTA and CDR2 is FQGTGA. V lost 5 bases and J lost 6; bases outside the gene matches: 12. The CDR3 loop spans 16 amino acids. CDR3 coding DNA: TGTGCCAGCAGCCCCTTCGGGCGGGAGGGGTCGGATACGCAGTATTTT. Its protein product is CASSPFGREGSDTQYF. The full variable domain, with the rest looked up from reference TRBV7-3 and TRBJ2-3, is GAGVSQTPSNKVTEKGKYVELRCDPISGHTALYWYRQSLGQGPEFLIYFQGTGAADDSGLPNDRFFAVRPEGSVSTLKIQRTERGDSAVYLCASSPFGREGSDTQYFGPGTRLTVL.

V gene TRBV28 combines with J gene TRBJ1-1; possible D gene TRBD1, 5 bases. From germline, CDR1 is MDHEN and CDR2 SYDVKM. The CDR3 has 14 amino acids. V gave up 4 bases and J gave up 4 bases, with 13 bases separating them. CDR3 in DNA: TGTGCCAGCAGTTCCGGGGCTCTAGGCACTGAAGCTTTCTTT. It encodes CASSSGALGTEAFF.

V gene TRBV6-5 combines with J gene TRBJ1-5; 8 bases are a match to TRBD1. This CDR3 contains 14 residues. The J segment lost 6 bases and the V segment lost 2 bases, leaving 3 bases of the junction unmatched. Germline CDR1 is MNHEY and CDR2 is SVGAGI. Here the CDR3 reads CASSYVQGGQPQHF. CDR3 sequence (DNA): TGTGCCAGCAGTTACGTACAGGGGGGTCAGCCCCAGCATTTT.

This chain links TRBV2 with TRBJ1-2, with D perhaps TRBD1 (5 bases). The germline V gene encodes CDR1 SNHLY and CDR2 FYNNEI. There are 15 residues in the CDR3. The V and J ends lost 8 bases and 0 bases respectively, with 16 bases between them. The CDR3 bases are TGTGCCAGCCTTGGGAGGCAGGGCGCTAACTATGGCTACACCTTC. This codes for CASLGRQGANYGYTF.

This clone turned up a few times. The rearrangement uses TRBV27 and TRBJ1-3; D is ambiguous. Germline loops: CDR1 MNHEY, CDR2 SMNVEV (reference sequence). The V end lost 3 bases, the J end lost 1 base, and 4 bases lay between the germline ends. The CDR3 runs 13 residues. Here the CDR3 reads CASSFNSGNTIYF. The DNA of the CDR3 is TGTGCCAGCAGTTTCAATTCTGGAAACACCATATATTTT.

This rearrangement joins TRBV25-1 to TRBJ1-1; D gene ambiguous. Trimming took off 7 bases at V and 6 bases at J, with 9 bases between the two ends. Germline V gene data show CDR1 as MGHDK and CDR2 as SYGVNS. The CDR3 runs 11 residues. The CDR3 sequence: CASIQFAEAFF. The CDR3 DNA reads as TGTGCCAGCATACAGTTTGCTGAAGCTTTCTTT.

The chain employs TRBV7-6 and TRBJ2-1; 7 bases map to TRBD1. This CDR3 has 14 residues. The germline gives CDR1 SGHVS, CDR2 FNYEAQ. The V and J ends lost 6 bases and 5 bases, in that order; junction bases with no gene match: 7. The DNA for the CDR3 is TGTGCCAGCAGTTACGGACAGGCTCACAATGAGCAGTTCTTC. This gives the protein CASSYGQAHNEQFF.

This rearrangement joins TRBV14 to TRBJ2-7; D uncertain. Trimming took 0 bases from V and 2 from J, leaving 5 bases between them. The CDR3 extends over 13 amino acids. The germline gives CDR1 SGHDN, CDR2 FVKESK. CDR3 bases: TGTGCCAGCAGCCAAGATAGGGCCTACGAGCAGTACTTC. Translation gives CASSQDRAYEQYF.

This chain joins TRBV5-6 and TRBJ2-7, with TRBD2 matching 7 bases. CDR3 size: 15 residues. The ends lost 4 bases at V and 3 bases at J; junction bases unmatched: 10. CDR1 SGHDT and CDR2 YYEEEE come from the germline V gene. CDR3 protein: CASSGRDYLNYEQYF. The CDR3 DNA reads TGTGCCAGCAGCGGGAGGGACTACCTTAACTACGAGCAGTACTTC.

This chain uses TRBV4-3 with TRBJ2-7, with a weak D call TRBD1 (6 bases). CDR3 length: 15 residues. Germline CDR1 and CDR2: LGHNA and YSLEER. Trimming pared 0 bases from V and 2 bases from J, leaving 11 bases between. CDR3 in DNA: TGCGCCAGCAGCCAAGAAAGACAGGATACCTACGAGCAGTACTTC. It specifies CASSQERQDTYEQYF.

Only one count was recorded for this clone. The gene calls are TRBV6-6 and TRBJ2-2, with 7 bases lining up with TRBD1. V lost 4 bases to trimming and J lost 4 bases; unmatched junction nucleotides: 6. CDR1 MNHNY and CDR2 SVGAGI come from the germline V gene (reference sequence). This CDR3 region has 15 residues. The CDR3 bases are TGTGCCAGCAGTTCCCTACAGGGGTCCACCGGGGAGCTGTTTTTT. Encoded protein: CASSSLQGSTGELFF.

CDR3: CASSPGTSSTNTGELFF. CDR3 sequence (DNA): TGTGCCAGCAGCCCCGGGACTAGCAGTACGAACACCGGGGAGCTGTTTTTT. The J gene is TRBJ2-2, the V gene TRBV5-4; 9 bases agree with TRBD2. Trimming cost V 4 bases and J 0 bases; bases outside gene matches: 7. The germline V gene has CDR1 SGHNT and CDR2 YYREEE (reference sequence). This CDR3 has 17 residues.

J is TRBJ1-1 and V is TRBV12-5; 8 nucleotides match TRBD1. The CDR3 loop spans 14 amino acids. The V gene end was trimmed by 7 bases and the J gene end by 7 bases; junction bases not matched to a gene: 11. Germline V CDR1 and CDR2: LGHNT, FRNRAP. The CDR3 DNA sequence: TGTGCTAGTGCTACCGGGACAGGTCAGCTTGAAGCTTTCTTT. Its translation is CASATGTGQLEAFF.

In its sample, this clone was seen a few times. J is TRBJ2-1 and V is TRBV9; 7 bases map to TRBD2. The length of the CDR3 is 14 residues. The germline gives CDR1 SGDLS, CDR2 YYNGEE. The V segment lost 0 bases and the J segment 13 bases; nucleotides outside the gene matches: 10. The CDR3 reads CASSVGGVRTSQFF. Here the CDR3 DNA reads TGTGCCAGCAGCGTAGGGGGGGTGCGGACTAGTCAGTTCTTC.

This rearrangement joins TRBV30 to TRBJ1-2; 12 bases agree with TRBD1. V gave up 2 bases and J gave up 5 bases; unmatched junction bases: 15. The CDR3 has 18 amino acids. Looked up from germline, CDR1 is GTSNPN and CDR2 is SVGIG (reference sequence). The CDR3 here is CAWSPLGDRGLGRYGYTF. The DNA of the CDR3 is TGTGCCTGGAGTCCGCTGGGGGACAGGGGGCTTGGACGGTATGGCTACACCTTC.

The J gene is TRBJ2-7, the V gene TRBV2; D possibly corresponds to TRBD2 (5 bases). Trimming stripped 4 bases from V and 5 bases from J, with 18 bases between. Germline values: CDR1 SNHLY, CDR2 FYNNEI. The CDR3 consists of 15 residues. The CDR3 loop reads CASSGRAGLYHEQYF. The CDR3 region has the DNA TGTGCCAGCAGTGGAAGAGCAGGACTCTACCACGAGCAGTACTTC.

This sequence joins TRBV4-3 and TRBJ1-2; TRBD1 is a possible D gene (5 bases). The germline V gene encodes CDR1 LGHNA and CDR2 YSLEER. This CDR3 is built from 15 residues. With 0 bases removed from V and 2 bases from J, the gap between germline ends came to 10 bases. CDR3 sequence (DNA): TGCGCCAGCAGCCAAGACCAGGGTTCAAACTATGGCTACACCTTC. Amino acids: CASSQDQGSNYGYTF.

This chain links TRBV5-1 with TRBJ1-1, with D perhaps matching TRBD1 (5 bases). Germline V gives CDR1 SGHRS, CDR2 YFSETQ. V was clipped by 6 bases and J by 6 bases, with 12 bases between them. This CDR3 is 12 amino acids long. The CDR3 coding sequence is TGCGCCAGCACCTCGGGGGGGTCTGAAGCTTTCTTT. Protein product: CASTSGGSEAFF. Combining the CDR3 with reference TRBV5-1 and TRBJ1-1 gives the whole variable domain KAGVTQTPRYLIKTRGQQVTLSCSPISGHRSVSWYQQTPGQGLQFLFEYFSETQRNKGNFPGRFSGRQFSNSRSEMNVSTLELGDSALYLCASTSGGSEAFFGQGTRLTVV.

The chain joins TRBV7-9 to TRBJ1-4; D not certain. The length of the CDR3 is 17 residues. V was pared by 0 bases and J by 5 bases, with 16 bases between. Looked up from germline, CDR1 is SEHNR and CDR2 is FQNEAQ (reference sequence). The chain's CDR3 is CASSLAQIGFGNEKLFF. For the CDR3, the DNA is TGTGCCAGCAGCTTAGCACAGATCGGGTTTGGGAATGAAAAACTGTTTTTT.

The chain uses TRBV18 and TRBJ2-3; 9 bases match TRBD1. The J segment lost 3 bases and the V segment lost 3 bases, leaving 1 base of the junction unmatched. In germline, CDR1 is KGHSH, CDR2 LQKENI. CDR3 size: 14 residues. DNA for the CDR3: TGTGCCAGCTCACCCGGACAGGGGACAGATACGCAGTATTTT. This translates into CASSPGQGTDTQYF.